A selection of T cell receptor beta chains follows, all from one sample in a study of post-analysis software for immune sequencing data. TCRdb analysed the PCR reads with MiXCR anew, one entry per CDR3 protein. Seen here are approximately 690,000 distinct CDR3 sequences, 55% to 60% observed once, and the top ten hold around 11%. Source material: blood. The receptors originated from a girl aged 2-9 years with multiple sclerosis. The CDR3 runs from the conserved cysteine through the conserved F or W. The D gene is left open where the match is weak. The size of a clone is reported for some rows only, either as once, few or many, or as a class for expanded clones.

TRBV20-1	-	-	TRBJ2-5	TGCAGTGCTACTCAGGTAGATCAAGAGACCCAGTACTTC	CSATQVDQETQYF
TRBV7-2	-	-	TRBJ2-7	TGTGCCAGCAGCTTAGCGCCCCTGGGGGTGAATAGACAGACGGTTCAGTACTTC	CASSLAPLGVNRQTVQYF
TRBV12-3/TRBV12-4	-	TRBD2	TRBJ2-1	TGTGCCAGCATCCTCGGGACTAGCGGGAGGGATGAGCAGTTCTTC	CASILGTSGRDEQFF
TRBV20-1	-	-	TRBJ1-2	TGCAGTGTTTCAAAGGGACCCTCGCTCTATGGCTACACCTTC	CSVSKGPSLYGYTF
TRBV5-5	few	-	TRBJ2-3	TGTGCCAGCAGCTTAAGACAGCGGACCGGCACAGATACGCAGTATTTT	CASSLRQRTGTDTQYF
TRBV12-3/TRBV12-4	-	TRBD1	TRBJ1-2	TGTGCCAGCAGACCACAGGGGTTTAGTGGCTACACCTTC	CASRPQGFSGYTF
TRBV5-1	-	-	TRBJ2-1	TGCGCCAGCAGCTTGGCGGATAGCTCCTACAATGAGCAGTTCTTC	CASSLADSSYNEQFF
TRBV5-1	-	TRBD2	TRBJ2-1	TGCGCCAGCACCCTGCGTGGGGGCGGGAGGAAGCAGTTCTTC	CASTLRGGGRKQFF
TRBV29-1	-	-	TRBJ2-3	TGCAGCGCTAGGGACGGCTCCACAGATACGCAGTATTTT	CSARDGSTDTQYF
TRBV20-1	-	TRBD2	TRBJ2-7	TGCAGTGCTCGGACTAGCGGGAGGGGCGAGCAGTACTTC	CSARTSGRGEQYF
TRBV7-2	-	-	TRBJ2-1	TGTGCCAGCAGCCAACAGGGTTCTGATGAGCAGTTCTTC	CASSQQGSDEQFF
TRBV20-1	-	-	TRBJ2-2	TGCAGTGCTAGAGATCGGGGGGCCAGCACCGGGGAGCTGTTTTTT	CSARDRGASTGELFF
TRBV15	-	-	TRBJ2-4	TGTGCCACCAGCAGAGGTCTAGCCAAAAACATTCAGTACTTC	CATSRGLAKNIQYF
TRBV5-6	few	-	TRBJ1-1	TGTGCCAGCAGCTTCTACACAGGGTGGAGCACTGAAGCTTTCTTT	CASSFYTGWSTEAFF
TRBV6-2/TRBV6-3	-	TRBD1	TRBJ1-2	TGTGCCAGCAGCAACCCGCCAGGGGGTGACTATGGCTACACCTTC	CASSNPPGGDYGYTF
TRBV5-1	-	TRBD2	TRBJ2-5	TGCGCCAGCAGCTATGGGACTAGCGGGTCGTACCAAGAGACCCAGTACTTC	CASSYGTSGSYQETQYF
TRBV20-1	-	-	TRBJ1-2	TGCAGTGCTAGAGATCGGAGGCGTTGGGGCTACACCTTC	CSARDRRRWGYTF
TRBV6-1	-	-	TRBJ2-7	TGTGCCAGCAGTGAAAGGGTTGGGCTGAACTCCTACGAGCAGTACTTC	CASSERVGLNSYEQYF
TRBV2	-	-	TRBJ2-1	TGTGCCAGCAGTGAAAGGGTATTCATAATGCACAATGAGCAGTTCTTC	CASSERVFIMHNEQFF
TRBV12-3/TRBV12-4	-	TRBD2	TRBJ2-1	TGTGCCAGCAGTTTGACTAGCGGGAGGGGGTCGGATGAGCAGTTCTTC	CASSLTSGRGSDEQFF